The next 28 T cell receptor beta chains were all read from a single sample in a study of cytomegalovirus exposure and HLA in healthy donors. A multiplex PCR was run with 60 Vbeta primers and 13 Jbeta primers. TCRdb's table, derived via immunoSEQ multiplex PCR, lists solely in-frame clones and lacks some. The sample shows over 200,000 clones, about 70% of them seen only once. Specimen: PBMCs. These receptors all stem from a woman younger than 45 in good health and CMV-seronegative.

As regards this clone: Germline and junction disagree at one end, which may indicate a read error. This chain links TRBV7-7 with TRBJ2-1, with D perhaps TRBD2 (6 bases). Germline V gene sequence: CDR1 SSHAT, CDR2 FNYEAQ (reference sequence). This CDR3 has 15 amino acids. CDR3 DNA sequence: TGTGCTAGCAGCTTAGGGAGGCAGGGACTCAATGAGCAGTTCTTC. As protein: CASSLGRQGLNEQFF. Full variable domain (missing parts from reference TRBV7-7 and TRBJ2-1): GAGVSQSPRYKVTKRGQDVTLRCDPISSHATLYWYQQALGQGPEFLTYFNYEAQPDKSGLPSDRFSAERPEGSISTLTIQRTEQRDSAMYRCASSLGRQGLNEQFFGPGTRLTVL.

V is TRBV27 and J is TRBJ1-1, with TRBD1 matching over 8 bases. V gave up 4 bases and J gave up 6 bases; unmatched junction bases: 13. Germline assignment: CDR1 MNHEY and CDR2 SMNVEV (reference sequence). The CDR3 contains 16 residues. For the CDR3, the DNA is TGTGCCAGCAGTTATACCAGGACAGGGAAACATGCTGAAGCTTTCTTT. It codes for CASSYTRTGKHAEAFF.

This clone was seen only a few times. It is likely a read error, because the conserved phenylalanine at the end of the CDR3 is missing. The CDR3 here is CASRSGQGALEAFL. The CDR3 region has the DNA TGTGCCAGCCGCTCCGGACAGGGGGCGTTGGAAGCTTTCTTG. The chain recombines TRBV7-9 with TRBJ1-1; TRBD1 aligns across 11 bases. V dropped 8 bases and J dropped 8; count of bases not matched to a gene: 10. This CDR3 has 14 residues. Germline V gene data show CDR1 as SEHNR and CDR2 as FQNEAQ (reference sequence).

This clone appeared once. The chain combines TRBV9 with TRBJ2-5, with unresolved D. Trimming took 2 bases from V and 5 from J, leaving 13 bases between them. The CDR3 spans 14 residues. Germline CDR1 and CDR2: SGDLS and YYNGEE. The CDR3 DNA reads TGTGCCAGCAGCGTTGGCTATTTCGGGGAGACCCAGTACTTC. This translates into CASSVGYFGETQYF.

The V call is TRBV2, the J call TRBJ2-4, with a possible D match to TRBD2 (6 bases). V gave up 6 bases and J gave up 5 bases, with 11 bases separating them. CDR3 length equals 13 residues. CDR1 is SNHLY, CDR2 FYNNEI, per germline. CDR3 loop: CASRREVQNIQYF. The CDR3 DNA sequence: TGTGCCAGCAGGAGGGAGGTGCAAAACATTCAGTACTTC.

The chain combines TRBV5-4 with TRBJ1-6; 9 bases fit TRBD1. Germline-derived CDR1 and CDR2 are SGHNT and YYREEE (reference sequence). V lost 3 bases, J lost 5 bases, and 3 bases stayed unmatched. This CDR3 is built from 15 residues. CDR3 sequence (DNA): TGTGCCAGCAGCTGGGGACAGGGAGATAATTCACCCCTCCACTTT. Its translation: CASSWGQGDNSPLHF.

About this clone: Its ends do not fully match the called genes, so a read error is possible. V usage is TRBV7-9 and J usage is TRBJ2-2; 7 nucleotides align to TRBD2. From germline, CDR1 is SEHNR and CDR2 FQNEAQ (reference sequence). The length of the CDR3 is 16 residues. The CDR3 DNA follows: TGTTCCAGCAGCCCGACGAGGGAGGGCCACACCGGGGAGCTGTTTTTT. Translation gives CSSSPTREGHTGELFF.

V is TRBV5-1 and J is TRBJ2-7; 8 bases match TRBD2. Germline trimming cut 0 bases from V and 0 bases from J; bases unmatched to any gene: 5. Looked up from germline, CDR1 is SGHRS and CDR2 is YFSETQ. This CDR3 is built from 16 residues. The CDR3 DNA sequence: TGCGCCAGCAGCTTGGGGTCTAGCGGGCTCTCCTACGAGCAGTACTTC. Amino acid sequence: CASSLGSSGLSYEQYF.

The J gene is TRBJ1-3, the V gene TRBV18, with 7 bases identical to TRBD1. Trimming took 4 bases from V and 2 from J; bases not matched to a gene: 8. CDR3 length: 16 amino acids. Germline V gene lookup returns CDR1 KGHSH and CDR2 LQKENI. This CDR3 is CASSHTDRVTGNTIYF. The DNA of the CDR3 is TGTGCCAGCTCACACACAGACAGGGTAACTGGAAACACCATATATTTT. Full variable domain (missing parts from reference TRBV18 and TRBJ1-3): NAGVMQNPRHLVRRRGQEARLRCSPMKGHSHVYWYRQLPEEGLKFMVYLQKENIIDESGMPKERFSAEFPKEGPSILRIQQVVRGDSAAYFCASSHTDRVTGNTIYFGEGSWLTVV.

J is TRBJ2-1 and V is TRBV6-6; D perhaps matches TRBD2 (6 bases). The length of the CDR3 is 14 residues. Germline assignment: CDR1 MNHNY and CDR2 SVGAGI (reference sequence). The V end lost 6 bases, the J end lost 0 bases, and 9 bases lay between the germline ends. CDR3 amino acids: CASRRDFSYNEQFF. Here the CDR3 DNA reads TGTGCCAGCAGGCGGGACTTCTCCTACAATGAGCAGTTCTTC.

V usage is TRBV7-9 and J usage is TRBJ2-2; D gene ambiguous. This CDR3 region has 13 residues. Trimming took off 4 bases at V and 4 bases at J, with 7 bases between the two ends. Germline loops: CDR1 SEHNR, CDR2 FQNEAQ (reference sequence). The CDR3: CASSYQVTGELFF. DNA of the CDR3: TGTGCCAGCAGCTACCAGGTCACCGGGGAGCTGTTTTTT.

This chain connects TRBV7-2 to TRBJ1-1; D remains ambiguous. Trimming cost V 6 bases and J 1 base, with 12 bases left between them. CDR3 length: 14 amino acids. Per germline, CDR1 SGHTA and CDR2 FQGNSA. CDR3 in amino acids: CASSLRAGNTEAFF. The CDR3 DNA reads TGTGCCAGCAGTTTAAGGGCGGGGAACACTGAAGCTTTCTTT.

This sequence joins TRBV14 and TRBJ2-6; D unclear. The CDR3 spans 16 residues. Germline assignment: CDR1 SGHDN and CDR2 FVKESK. Trimming removed 5 bases at V and 0 bases at J, with 11 bases between. The CDR3: CASSGPRISGANVLTF. In nucleotides, the CDR3 is TGTGCCAGCAGCGGCCCCCGTATCTCTGGGGCCAACGTCCTGACTTTC.

This sequence joins TRBV2 and TRBJ2-7; TRBD1 matches at 8 bases. This CDR3 spans 13 amino acids. Germline CDR1 is SNHLY and CDR2 is FYNNEI. Trimming took 6 bases from V and 6 from J; bases not matched to a gene: 7. CDR3 amino acids: CASRRTGLSEQYF. The CDR3 coding sequence is TGTGCCAGCAGAAGGACAGGGTTGTCCGAGCAGTACTTC.

The V and J genes are TRBV5-1 and TRBJ2-1; TRBD2 matches at 10 bases. Unmatched junction bases numbered 11, after V lost 3 bases and J lost 5 bases. The CDR3 is 17 residues long. Germline V lookup: CDR1 SGHRS, CDR2 YFSETQ. The CDR3 nucleotides are TGCGCCAGCAGCTCCTTCCAACTAGCGGGGACCGACAATGAGCAGTTCTTC. This gives the protein CASSSFQLAGTDNEQFF.

The genes are TRBV9 and TRBJ1-5, with a tentative D call TRBD1 (6 bases). Germline V gene data show CDR1 as SGDLS and CDR2 as YYNGEE. The CDR3 totals 14 residues. V shed 3 bases and J shed 7 bases, with 14 bases lying between them. This CDR3 is CASSGGGAGQPQHF. The CDR3 bases are TGTGCCAGCAGCGGCGGGGGGGCTGGACAGCCCCAGCATTTT.

The chain carries TRBV4-1 and TRBJ2-3; D is uncertain. This CDR3 spans 15 amino acids. The germline V and J ends were trimmed by 0 bases and 1 base, with 8 bases remaining between them. Germline V gene sequence: CDR1 MGHRA, CDR2 YSYEKL. The CDR3 DNA is TGCGCCAGCAGCCAAGAGGGCCGTGGCACAGATACGCAGTATTTT. It is translated as CASSQEGRGTDTQYF.

The V gene is TRBV2, the J gene TRBJ1-1; D possibly corresponds to TRBD1 (5 bases). The CDR3 is 13 residues long. Germline V CDR1 and CDR2: SNHLY, FYNNEI. Deletions cut 5 bases from V and 7 bases from J, with 14 bases between. As DNA, the CDR3 is TGTGCCAGCAGTCTAGGGGCACCTATTGAAGCTTTCTTT. This translates into CASSLGAPIEAFF.

The chain uses TRBV7-6 and TRBJ1-4, with D perhaps matching TRBD1 (5 bases). Deletions cut 1 base from V and 0 bases from J, with 15 bases between. Germline assignment: CDR1 SGHVS and CDR2 FNYEAQ. The CDR3 loop spans 18 amino acids. Here the CDR3 reads CASSLDRGISTTNEKLFF. CDR3 bases: TGTGCCAGCAGCTTAGATCGGGGGATTTCGACAACTAATGAAAAACTGTTTTTT. Filled out from reference TRBV7-6 and TRBJ1-4, the complete variable domain reads GAGVSQSPRYKVTKRGQDVALRCDPISGHVSLYWYRQALGQGPEFLTYFNYEAQQDKSGLPNDRFSAERPEGSISTLTIQRTEQRDSAMYRCASSLDRGISTTNEKLFFGSGTQLSVL.

The chain recombines TRBV15 with TRBJ1-2; possible D gene TRBD1, 5 bases. Trimming took 9 bases from V and 7 from J, leaving 18 bases between them. This CDR3 has 13 amino acids. Germline V lookup: CDR1 LNHNV, CDR2 YYDKDF (reference sequence). For the CDR3, the DNA is TGTGCCACTACCGACTTTCAGGGAGGTGGCTACACCTTC. Residues: CATTDFQGGGYTF.

The chain combines TRBV5-4 with TRBJ1-2; D is possibly TRBD1 (6 bases). V was trimmed by 1 base and J by 2 bases, leaving 12 bases between them. The CDR3 spans 15 residues. Germline V gene lookup returns CDR1 SGHNT and CDR2 YYREEE (reference sequence). CDR3 amino acids: CASSLFGGPNYGYTF. The DNA of the CDR3 is TGTGCCAGCAGCTTGTTTGGGGGCCCCAACTATGGCTACACCTTC. The full variable domain, its missing parts supplied by reference TRBV5-4 and TRBJ1-2, is ETGVTQSPTHLIKTRGQQVTLRCSSQSGHNTVSWYQQALGQGPQFIFQYYREEENGRGNFPPRFSGLQFPNYSSELNVNALELDDSALYLCASSLFGGPNYGYTFGSGTRLTVV.

The rearrangement joins TRBV27 to TRBJ1-1; 7 bases fit TRBD1. V dropped 5 bases and J dropped 4; count of bases not matched to a gene: 10. This CDR3 region has 15 residues. Germline V gives CDR1 MNHEY, CDR2 SMNVEV (reference sequence). For the CDR3, the DNA is TGTGCCAGCAGTAGAGGGACAGTTGAGGGCACTGAAGCTTTCTTT. Translating it yields CASSRGTVEGTEAFF.

V is TRBV19 and J is TRBJ2-7; a weak D match, TRBD1 (5 bases). Germline V lookup: CDR1 LNHDA, CDR2 SQIVND (reference sequence). The CDR3 is 14 residues long. V gave up 5 bases and J gave up 1 base, with 12 bases separating them. In DNA form, the CDR3 reads TGTGCCAGTAGTGTCCCAGGGCTTTCCTACGAGCAGTACTTC. Protein: CASSVPGLSYEQYF.

The rearrangement uses TRBV4-2 and TRBJ1-1, with 7 bases aligning to TRBD1. The CDR3 is 18 amino acids. Losses at the gene ends were 1 base for V and 0 bases for J; bases not matched to a gene: 11. In germline, CDR1 is LGHNA, CDR2 YNFKEQ. CDR3 bases: TGTGCCAGCAGCCAAGCCGTAGACAGGGCGAAAATGAACACTGAAGCTTTCTTT. It translates to CASSQAVDRAKMNTEAFF.

CDR3 nucleotides: TGTGCCAGCAGCTTACTAGTCGCGGGTAGCACAGATACGCAGTATTTT. Translating gives CASSLLVAGSTDTQYF. The rearrangement joins TRBV7-9 to TRBJ2-3; D is perhaps TRBD2 (5 bases). V gave up 2 bases and J gave up 0 bases, with 12 bases separating them. Germline V gene sequence: CDR1 SEHNR, CDR2 FQNEAQ (reference sequence). The CDR3 is made up of 16 amino acids.

This chain connects TRBV30 to TRBJ1-1; D gene unclear. The CDR3 covers 12 residues. Trimming took 2 bases from V and 2 from J, leaving 6 bases between them. Germline V gene lookup returns CDR1 GTSNPN and CDR2 SVGIG (reference sequence). CDR3: CAWSRSNTEAFF. CDR3 coding DNA: TGTGCCTGGAGTAGGAGTAACACTGAAGCTTTCTTT.

The rearrangement uses TRBV7-2 and TRBJ1-1; D unresolved. This CDR3 contains 14 residues. Trimming took off 5 bases at V and 3 bases at J, with 13 bases between the two ends. Germline V CDR1 and CDR2: SGHTA, FQGNSA. CDR3 sequence reads: CASSTTGGYTEAFF. The CDR3 DNA follows: TGTGCCAGCAGCACCACCGGCGGGTACACTGAAGCTTTCTTT.

J is TRBJ1-1 and V is TRBV6-5; D is possibly TRBD1 (6 bases). Trimming pared 6 bases from V and 4 bases from J, leaving 12 bases between. Germline CDR1 MNHEY, CDR2 SVGAGI. The CDR3 consists of 13 residues. In DNA, the CDR3 is TGTGCCAGCAGACGAGGGGGGGGCACTGAAGCTTTCTTT. As protein: CASRRGGGTEAFF.